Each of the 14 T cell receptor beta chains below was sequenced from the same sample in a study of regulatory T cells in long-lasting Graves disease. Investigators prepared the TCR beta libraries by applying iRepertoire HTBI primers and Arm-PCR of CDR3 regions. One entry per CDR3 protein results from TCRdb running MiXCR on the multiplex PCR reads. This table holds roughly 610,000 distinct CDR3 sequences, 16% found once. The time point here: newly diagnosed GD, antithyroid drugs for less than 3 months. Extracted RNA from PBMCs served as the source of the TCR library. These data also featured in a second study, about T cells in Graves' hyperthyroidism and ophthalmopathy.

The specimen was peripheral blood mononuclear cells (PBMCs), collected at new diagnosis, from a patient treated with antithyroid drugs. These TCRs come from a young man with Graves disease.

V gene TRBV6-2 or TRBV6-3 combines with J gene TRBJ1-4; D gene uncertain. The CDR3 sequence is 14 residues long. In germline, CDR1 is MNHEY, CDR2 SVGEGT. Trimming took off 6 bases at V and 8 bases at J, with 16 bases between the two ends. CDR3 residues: CASSQPVRGEKLFF. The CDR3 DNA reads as TGTGCCAGCAGCCAACCCGTGCGGGGAGAAAAACTGTTTTTT.

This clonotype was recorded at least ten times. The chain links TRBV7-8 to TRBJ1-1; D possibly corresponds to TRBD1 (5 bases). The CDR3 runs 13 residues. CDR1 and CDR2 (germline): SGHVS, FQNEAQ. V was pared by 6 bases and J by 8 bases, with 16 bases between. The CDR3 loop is CASRGPAEVEAFF. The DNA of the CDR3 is TGTGCCAGCAGGGGACCCGCAGAGGTGGAAGCTTTCTTT.

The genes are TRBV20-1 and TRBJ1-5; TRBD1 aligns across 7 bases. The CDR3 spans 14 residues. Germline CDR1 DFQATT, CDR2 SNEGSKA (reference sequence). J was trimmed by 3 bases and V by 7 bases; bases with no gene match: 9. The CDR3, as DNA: TGCAGTGTCCGTAAGGGGACAGCCAATCAGCCCCAGCATTTT. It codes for CSVRKGTANQPQHF.

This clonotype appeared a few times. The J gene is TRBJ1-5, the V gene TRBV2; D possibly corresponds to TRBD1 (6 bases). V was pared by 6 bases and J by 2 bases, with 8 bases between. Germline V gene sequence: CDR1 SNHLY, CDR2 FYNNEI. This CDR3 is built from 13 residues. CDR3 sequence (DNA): TGTGCCAGCAGGTACAGGGGCAATCAGCCCCAGCATTTT. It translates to CASRYRGNQPQHF.

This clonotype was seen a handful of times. CDR3 amino acids: CASRRTGFRGGNEQFF. The CDR3 DNA sequence: TGTGCCAGCAGACGAACCGGGTTCAGAGGTGGAAATGAGCAGTTCTTC. The rearrangement joins TRBV6-1 to TRBJ2-1; D not resolved. With 6 bases removed from V and 7 bases from J, the gap between germline ends came to 22 bases. This CDR3 is 16 amino acids long. Germline CDR1 reads MNHNS; CDR2 reads SASEGT.

The CDR3 spells CASSDRGPFEAFF. For the CDR3, the DNA is TGTGCCAGCAGTGACAGGGGGCCCTTTGAAGCTTTCTTT. The chain recombines TRBV2 with TRBJ1-1; 8 nucleotides match TRBD1. Per germline, CDR1 SNHLY and CDR2 FYNNEI. The CDR3 is 13 amino acids. Trimming took 3 bases from V and 7 from J; bases not matched to a gene: 4.

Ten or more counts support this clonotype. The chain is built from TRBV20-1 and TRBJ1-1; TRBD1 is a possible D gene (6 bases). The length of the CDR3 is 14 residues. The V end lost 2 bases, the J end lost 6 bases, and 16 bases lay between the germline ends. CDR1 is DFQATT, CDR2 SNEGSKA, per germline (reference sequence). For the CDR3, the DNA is TGCAGTGCTAGATCCCCACAGGGTGCAGCTGAAGCTTTCTTT. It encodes CSARSPQGAAEAFF.

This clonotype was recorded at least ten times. The CDR3 coding sequence is TGCAGTGCTAGAGATCTTGGCACAGATACGCAGTATTTT. It codes for CSARDLGTDTQYF. This rearrangement joins TRBV20-1 to TRBJ2-3, with no clear D. The CDR3 runs 13 residues. CDR1 is DFQATT and CDR2 is SNEGSKA in the germline V gene (reference sequence). The V end was cut by 0 bases, the J end by 1 base, with 5 bases between.

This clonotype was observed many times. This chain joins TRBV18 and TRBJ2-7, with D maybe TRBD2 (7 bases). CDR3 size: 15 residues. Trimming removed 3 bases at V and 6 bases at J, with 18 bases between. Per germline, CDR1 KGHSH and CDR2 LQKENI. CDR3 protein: CASSPFGGGVGEQYF. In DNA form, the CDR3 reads TGTGCCAGCTCACCGTTCGGCGGGGGCGTCGGCGAGCAGTACTTC.

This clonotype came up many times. This CDR3 reads CASSLSTGAYEQYF. The CDR3 DNA reads as TGTGCCAGCAGTTTATCGACAGGGGCCTACGAGCAGTACTTC. The chain recombines TRBV12-3 or TRBV12-4 with TRBJ2-7; TRBD1 agrees at 8 bases. The CDR3 sequence is 14 residues long. The ends lost 2 bases at V and 2 bases at J; junction bases unmatched: 2.

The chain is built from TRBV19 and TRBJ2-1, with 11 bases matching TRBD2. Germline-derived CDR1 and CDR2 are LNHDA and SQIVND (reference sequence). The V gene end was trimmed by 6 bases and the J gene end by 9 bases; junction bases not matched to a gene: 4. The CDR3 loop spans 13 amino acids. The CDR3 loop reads CASRLAGGSEQFF. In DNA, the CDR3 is TGTGCCAGTAGGCTAGCGGGAGGTTCTGAGCAGTTCTTC.

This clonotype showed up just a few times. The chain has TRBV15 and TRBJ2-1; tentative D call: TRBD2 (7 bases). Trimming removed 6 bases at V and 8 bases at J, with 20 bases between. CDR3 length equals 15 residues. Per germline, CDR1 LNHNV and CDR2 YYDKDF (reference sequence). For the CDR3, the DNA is TGTGCCACCAGGTCTTTCCAGGGGAGGGTGTATGAGCAGTTCTTC. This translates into CATRSFQGRVYEQFF.

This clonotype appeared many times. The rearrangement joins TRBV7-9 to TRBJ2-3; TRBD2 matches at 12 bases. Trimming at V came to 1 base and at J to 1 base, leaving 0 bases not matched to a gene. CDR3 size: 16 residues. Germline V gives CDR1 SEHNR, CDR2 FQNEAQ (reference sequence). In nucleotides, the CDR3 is TGTGCCAGCAGCTTAGGGACTAGCGGGGGCACAGATACGCAGTATTTT. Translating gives CASSLGTSGGTDTQYF.

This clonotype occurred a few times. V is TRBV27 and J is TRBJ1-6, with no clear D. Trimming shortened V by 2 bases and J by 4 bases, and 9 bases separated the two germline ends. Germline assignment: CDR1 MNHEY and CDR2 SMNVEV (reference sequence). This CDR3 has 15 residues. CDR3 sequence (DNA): TGTGCCAGCAGTTTAATGGGAACGTATAATTCACCCCTCCACTTT. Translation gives CASSLMGTYNSPLHF.